This is a list of T cell receptor beta chains from one sample in a study of shared clonotypes between healthy human individuals. Libraries were prepared by immunoSEQ multiplex PCR; TCRdb keeps only in-frame clonotypes and omits some of them. Here the sample spans around 640,000 clones, around 96% being singletons. Material: naive CD8+ T cells sorted from blood. Receptor source: a woman aged 25 to 39 in good health. Both conserved end residues are part of each CDR3. D genes are given only for firm matches.

v_gene	d_gene	j_gene	CDR3aa
TRBV13	NA	TRBJ2-7	CASSLGFEQYF
TRBV7-6	NA	TRBJ2-7	CASSSLTGPSYEQYF
TRBV6-1	NA	TRBJ2-2	CASSGIKNTGELFF
TRBV27	NA	TRBJ1-1	CASSSNQGISNTEAFF
TRBV27	TRBD2	TRBJ2-1	CASLPPGLAGGRNEQFF
TRBV27	TRBD2	TRBJ2-7	CASSSQLAELTYEQYF
TRBV29-1	NA	TRBJ1-3	CSVVEPYSGNTIYF
TRBV5-1	NA	TRBJ2-7	CASSFSQGYYEQYF
TRBV19	NA	TRBJ2-7	CASSSYYEQYF
TRBV30	NA	TRBJ2-5	CAWSVPPTQYF
TRBV29-1	NA	TRBJ2-7	CSVEGGQGLLEQYF
TRBV9	TRBD2	TRBJ2-3	CASSVVREGVDTQYF
TRBV28	NA	TRBJ2-3	CASSKGSLREDTQYF
TRBV9	NA	TRBJ2-1	CASSASGRQFF
TRBV7-9	NA	TRBJ1-1	CASSARDTQNTEAFF
TRBV28	NA	TRBJ2-1	CASNPRTAYNEQFF
TRBV9	NA	TRBJ1-1	CASSVVAGMNTEAFF
TRBV11-2	NA	TRBJ2-5	CASSLDLLLQETQYF
TRBV27	NA	TRBJ1-1	CASSLYWGAREAFF
TRBV27	TRBD1	TRBJ1-5	CASSPTGTEGQPQHF
TRBV6-1	NA	TRBJ1-5	CASSEGRTLYSNQPQHF
TRBV29-1	TRBD1	TRBJ2-1	CSVEVRDRENEQFF
TRBV12-5	NA	TRBJ2-7	CASGSDGYEQYF
TRBV4-1	NA	TRBJ2-3	CASSRGSRTDTQYF
TRBV27	NA	TRBJ2-7	CASSSLDRPYEQYF
TRBV6-1	TRBD1	TRBJ1-2	CASRHRGTSYGYTF
TRBV13	NA	TRBJ2-1	CASSLISPPYNEQFF
TRBV15	NA	TRBJ1-4	CATTDRGPYEKLFF
TRBV27	NA	TRBJ1-2	CASSLSKGSGYTF
TRBV30	NA	NA	CAWSIGPGGAYEQYF
TRBV9	TRBD2	TRBJ2-7	CASSVEAGLGYEQYF
TRBV5-4	NA	TRBJ2-4	CASSFSGTWNIQYF
TRBV4-1	TRBD1	TRBJ1-3	CASSPGTGWGNTIYF
TRBV27	NA	TRBJ1-6	CASSPTYEDSLHF
TRBV27	NA	TRBJ2-5	CASSLYPSRQETQYF
TRBV7-9	NA	TRBJ2-3	CASSGPGLDTSTDTQYF
TRBV4-1	NA	TRBJ1-3	CASSQDWDRTGGNTIYF
TRBV9	NA	TRBJ2-1	CASSPQLIVVGNEQFF
TRBV25-1	NA	TRBJ1-1	CASTPTEANTEAFF
TRBV6-6	NA	TRBJ2-3	CASSYSPQADTQYF
TRBV12-5	TRBD2	TRBJ2-3	CASGDGAGAADTQYF